A selection of T cell receptor beta chains follows, all from one sample in a study of T cells in Graves' hyperthyroidism and ophthalmopathy. Using its own MiXCR run on the multiplex PCR reads, TCRdb lists one record per CDR3 protein. This table has 500,000 to 800,000 distinct CDR3 sequences, roughly 45% appearing once. The sample was peripheral blood or thyroid tissue (not recorded which). Receptor source: an adult man with Graves' disease, either hyperthyroidism or ophthalmopathy (not recorded which). The CDR3 runs from the conserved cysteine through the conserved F or W. D genes are given only for firm matches. Expanded clones are given a class, and other clones once, few, many or no size at all.

j_call d_call v_call clone_size cdr3_nt cdr3_aa
TRBJ2-7 TRBD2 TRBV5-1 . TGCGCCAGCAGCACGGACGGACTAGCGGGAAGACCAGGCGAGCAGTACTTC CASSTDGLAGRPGEQYF
TRBJ2-5 . TRBV20-1 . TGCAGTGCTAGAGCGGGCAGACGAGAGACCCAGTACTTC CSARAGRRETQYF
TRBJ1-2 TRBD1 TRBV20-1 . TGCAGTGCTAGCCCCGGGACAGGGGATGGCTACACCTTC CSASPGTGDGYTF
TRBJ1-5 . TRBV2 . TGTGCCAGCACCCCGGGCAGGGGTCCTAACATCAATCAGCCCCAGCATTTT CASTPGRGPNINQPQHF
TRBJ2-6 . TRBV2 . TGTGCCAGCAGTGGTCTGCCTCGGGCCAACGTCCTGACTTTC CASSGLPRANVLTF
TRBJ1-6 TRBD1 TRBV11-2 . TGTGCCAGCAGCTTAGTGGGACAGGGTGATAATTCACCCCTCCACTTT CASSLVGQGDNSPLHF
TRBJ1-2 . TRBV4-1 many TGCGCCAGCTCGTCACCCTATGGCTACACCTTC CASSSPYGYTF
TRBJ1-2 . TRBV15 many TGTGCCACCAGCAGAGATCGGAGTGCCCTCGGGGGCTACACCTTC CATSRDRSALGGYTF
TRBJ1-4 . TRBV5-2 . TGTGCCAGCAAGTGGGGGGCTGAAAAACTGTTTTTT CASKWGAEKLFF
TRBJ2-7 . TRBV2 many TGTGCCAGCAGGCCCCTAGGAGAGGCCTACGAGCAGTACTTC CASRPLGEAYEQYF
TRBJ1-1 . TRBV5-1 . TGCGCCAGCAGCTTGGGGGTCAGGACGGACACTGAAGCTTTCTTT CASSLGVRTDTEAFF
TRBJ2-7 . TRBV10-3 . TGTGCCAGCAGTGCAAGCGGGAGGACCCAGGGGGCCCAGTACTTC CASSASGRTQGAQYF
TRBJ1-1 . TRBV7-9 . TGTGCCAGCAAATTGGGTCGGGACACTGAAGCTTTCTTT CASKLGRDTEAFF
TRBJ1-4 . TRBV11-2 . TGTGCCAGCAGCTGGGGGGTTAATGAAAAACTGTTTTTT CASSWGVNEKLFF
TRBJ1-5 . TRBV20-1 many TGCAGTGCTAGCAGCGGGATTGGGAATCAGCCCCAGCATTTT CSASSGIGNQPQHF
TRBJ1-2 TRBD1 TRBV7-9 . TGTGCCAGCACCACCGGGACAGACTATGGCTACACCTTC CASTTGTDYGYTF
TRBJ1-4 . TRBV2 . TGTGCCAGCAGTGACGGGGGAGTGATTGAAAAACTGTTTTTT CASSDGGVIEKLFF
TRBJ2-7 TRBD2 TRBV12-3/TRBV12-4 few TGTGCCAGCAGTGGAAGCGGGGGGGCCTCCGAGCAGTACTTC CASSGSGGASEQYF
TRBJ1-5 . TRBV7-9 many TGTGCCAGCTCCAAACAGGGACTCGAGGAGCCCCAGCATTTT CASSKQGLEEPQHF
TRBJ1-3 . TRBV29-1 . TGCAGCGTCTTTACAGGGATTTCTGGAAACACCATATATTTT CSVFTGISGNTIYF
TRBJ2-5 TRBD1 TRBV2 few TGTGCCAGCAGCCGGGGGACAGGGGGCAAAGAGACCCAGTACTTC CASSRGTGGKETQYF
TRBJ1-6 . TRBV10-3 . TGTGCCAGTCTTCGGGACACCGATAATTCACCCCTCCACTTT CASLRDTDNSPLHF
TRBJ2-1 . TRBV7-8 . TGTGCCAGCAGCGCAAGTACAGGGAGGCCTGAAGCTTTC CASSASTGRPEAF
TRBJ1-1 . TRBV20-1 many TGCAGTGCTAGTGCGGGGTGGGGCACTGAAGCTTTCTTT CSASAGWGTEAFF
TRBJ1-5 . TRBV29-1 few TGCAGCGTTGCAGGGTCGACACGAAATCAGCCCCAGCATTTT CSVAGSTRNQPQHF
TRBJ2-2 . TRBV5-1 few TGCGCCAGCAGCAAAGTCTCGCGTGCCGGGGAGCTGTTTTTT CASSKVSRAGELFF
TRBJ2-5 TRBD2 TRBV5-1 . TGCGCCAGCAGCATAAGCGGGAGTGTGGAGGAGACCCAGTACTTC CASSISGSVEETQYF
TRBJ1-5 TRBD1 TRBV9 few TGTGCCAGCAGCCAACTGACAGGGAAGAGGGTATTTCAGCCCCAGCATTTT CASSQLTGKRVFQPQHF
TRBJ1-4 . TRBV24-1 . TGTGCCAGCAGTTTAGCCGGGCCGAGTGAAAAACTGTTTTTT CASSLAGPSEKLFF
TRBJ1-2 . TRBV19 few TGTGCCAGTAGTATAGCTCGGGGGGGTGATCGCTATGGCTACACCTTC CASSIARGGDRYGYTF
TRBJ1-1 . TRBV2 few TGTGCCAGCAATTGGAACACTGAAGCTTTCTTT CASNWNTEAFF
TRBJ2-7 TRBD1 TRBV29-1 many TGCAGCGTTGAGGCACCGGGACAGTTCTTGGGGCAGTACTTC CSVEAPGQFLGQYF